A selection of T cell receptor beta chains follows, all from one sample in a study of blood T cell repertoires in COVID-19. TCRdb keeps only in-frame clones here, not all; method: immunoSEQ multiplex PCR. The data contain about 210,000 clones, approximately 88% of them singletons. Sample: PBMCs or T cells enriched from blood (not recorded which). These receptors were obtained from a woman aged 18-30 years who had recovered from COVID-19. Both conserved end residues are trimmed from each CDR3.

J gene,V gene,CDR3 protein
TRBJ1-1,TRBV6-2/TRBV6-3,ASSSSGTGGTEAF
TRBJ1-5,TRBV28,ASREGTSNQPQH
TRBJ2-7,TRBV7-2,ASSQMGQAWGEQY
TRBJ1-2,TRBV24-1,ATSDPQRGYT
TRBJ2-5,TRBV5-1,ASSLGRAGETQY
TRBJ2-3,TRBV28,ASSSRDTSSTDTQY
TRBJ1-6,TRBV19,ASRLGQGSNSPLH
TRBJ2-7,TRBV18,ASSPQESGGGEQY
TRBJ1-2,TRBV5-1,ASSSQSYGYT
TRBJ2-1,TRBV5-4,ASSLLGQGVNEQF
TRBJ1-2,TRBV11-2,ASSQTPTGQGSYGYT
TRBJ2-5,TRBV2,ASGSGGAGTQY
TRBJ1-2,TRBV6-4,ASSDSSRDRGYGYT
TRBJ2-4,TRBV21-1,ASSKTSSGGAKNIQY
TRBJ1-3,TRBV6-1,ASSEPGFGNTIY
TRBJ1-1,TRBV5-1,ASSPAGTENTEAF
TRBJ2-2,TRBV19,ASNFGGELF
TRBJ1-5,TRBV19,ASSTTGHQPQH
TRBJ1-1,TRBV7-9,ASSLGTGNTEAF
TRBJ1-4,TRBV5-1,ASSLRQGTNEKLF
TRBJ2-5,TRBV5-1,ASSLEWRGGLFQETQY
TRBJ2-1,TRBV5-1,ASSRGAQQQF